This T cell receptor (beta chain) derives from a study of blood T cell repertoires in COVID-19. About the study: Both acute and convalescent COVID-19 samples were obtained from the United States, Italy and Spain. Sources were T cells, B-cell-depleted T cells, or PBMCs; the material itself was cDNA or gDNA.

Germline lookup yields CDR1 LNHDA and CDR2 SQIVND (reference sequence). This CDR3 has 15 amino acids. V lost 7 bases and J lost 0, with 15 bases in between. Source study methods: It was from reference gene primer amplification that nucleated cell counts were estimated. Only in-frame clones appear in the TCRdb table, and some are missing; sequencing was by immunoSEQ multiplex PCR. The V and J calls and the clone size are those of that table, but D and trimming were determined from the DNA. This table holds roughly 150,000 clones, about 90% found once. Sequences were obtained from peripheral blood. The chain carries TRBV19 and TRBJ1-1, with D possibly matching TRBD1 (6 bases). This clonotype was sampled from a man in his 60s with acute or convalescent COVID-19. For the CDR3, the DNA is TGTGCCAGTAAAAAACAGGGATCCATGAACACTGAAGCTTTCTTT. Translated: CASKKQGSMNTEAFF.